These T cell receptor beta chains were read from a single sample in a study of T cells in localized non-small cell lung cancer. The repertoire was sequenced with immunoSEQ multiplex PCR; TCRdb's copy has only in-frame clones and lacks some. The table has roughly 30,000 clones, 85% to 90% seen once. The sequencing used peripheral blood, collected before any cancer treatment. The receptors originated from a female donor of 60 years or more with stage I lung adenocarcinoma. Both conserved end residues are part of each CDR3. Each record gives: V gene, D gene, clone size, J gene, CDR3 protein, CDR3 DNA. A D gene is named only where the DNA matches it firmly. Clone size is given for some rows only: seen once, a few or many times, or a class if the clone is expanded.

V: TRBV20-1; D: NA; size: NA; J: TRBJ1-2; CDR3: CSAGYGYTF; DNA: TGCAGTGCTGGTTATGGCTACACCTTC
V: TRBV7-9; D: NA; size: NA; J: TRBJ1-5; CDR3: CASSYLGGESQPQHF; DNA: TGTGCCAGCAGCTACCTTGGGGGGGAAAGTCAGCCCCAGCATTTT
V: TRBV13; D: NA; size: NA; J: TRBJ2-7; CDR3: CASSGRGGGLDEQYF; DNA: TGTGCCAGCAGCGGGCGGGGTGGGGGTTTGGACGAGCAGTACTTC
V: TRBV28; D: NA; size: NA; J: TRBJ1-2; CDR3: CASIAGTGGYTF; DNA: TGTGCCAGCATAGCAGGGACCGGTGGCTACACCTTC
V: TRBV21-1; D: NA; size: NA; J: TRBJ1-2; CDR3: CASRLGYTF; DNA: TGTGCCAGCAGACTTGGCTACACCTTC
V: TRBV5-3; D: TRBD1; size: NA; J: TRBJ1-6; CDR3: CARSSPTGPADSPLHF; DNA: TGTGCCAGAAGCTCACCGACAGGGCCCGCGGATTCACCCCTCCACTTT
V: TRBV6-5; D: NA; size: NA; J: TRBJ2-2; CDR3: CASSWVALTGELFF; DNA: TGTGCCAGCAGTTGGGTAGCGCTTACCGGGGAGCTGTTTTTT
V: TRBV18; D: NA; size: NA; J: TRBJ1-3; CDR3: CASSPQGISGNTIYF; DNA: TGTGCCAGCTCACCACAGGGGATCTCTGGAAACACCATATATTTT
V: TRBV28; D: NA; size: NA; J: TRBJ1-2; CDR3: CASSPSDSLYGYTF; DNA: TGTGCCAGCAGTCCCTCGGACAGCCTCTATGGCTACACCTTC
V: TRBV5-6; D: NA; size: NA; J: TRBJ2-6; CDR3: CASSNRLPVLTF; DNA: TGTGCCAGCAGCAACCGGCTCCCTGTCCTGACTTTC
V: TRBV5-1; D: NA; size: NA; J: TRBJ1-1; CDR3: CASSPAGLNTEAFF; DNA: TGCGCCAGCAGCCCGGCGGGACTGAACACTGAAGCTTTCTTT
V: TRBV7-2; D: NA; size: NA; J: TRBJ2-3; CDR3: CASSGHGSTDTQYF; DNA: TGTGCCAGCAGCGGTCACGGAAGCACAGATACGCAGTATTTT
V: TRBV7-2; D: NA; size: NA; J: TRBJ2-3; CDR3: CASSFSPGDTQYF; DNA: TGTGCCAGCAGCTTCTCACCGGGAGATACGCAGTATTTT
V: TRBV6-1; D: NA; size: NA; J: TRBJ1-1; CDR3: CASRIGVQTEAFF; DNA: TGTGCCAGCAGGATAGGAGTTCAAACTGAAGCTTTCTTT
V: TRBV28; D: NA; size: once; J: TRBJ2-1; CDR3: CASRADNEQFF; DNA: TGTGCCAGCAGGGCGGACAATGAGCAGTTCTTC
V: TRBV2; D: NA; size: NA; J: TRBJ1-1; CDR3: CASSLLGGAGTEAFF; DNA: TGTGCCAGCAGCCTTTTAGGGGGGGCTGGCACTGAAGCTTTCTTT
V: TRBV11-2; D: NA; size: NA; J: TRBJ2-7; CDR3: CASSTLSGVLAYEQYF; DNA: TGTGCCAGCAGCACCCTCTCTGGGGTATTGGCCTACGAGCAGTACTTC
V: TRBV19; D: TRBD1; size: NA; J: TRBJ1-5; CDR3: CASTGTGGQPQHF; DNA: TGTGCCAGTACCGGGACAGGGGGTCAGCCCCAGCATTTT
V: TRBV5-1; D: TRBD2; size: NA; J: TRBJ2-7; CDR3: CASSLQVPGGEAYEQYF; DNA: TGCGCCAGCAGCTTACAAGTACCGGGAGGGGAGGCCTACGAGCAGTACTTC
V: TRBV7-3; D: NA; size: NA; J: TRBJ2-3; CDR3: CASSLDVSTDTQYF; DNA: TGTGCCAGCAGCTTGGACGTTAGCACCGATACGCAGTATTTT
V: TRBV11-2; D: NA; size: once; J: TRBJ2-7; CDR3: CASSSQTGSLGEQYF; DNA: TGTGCCAGCAGCTCCCAAACAGGGTCGTTGGGCGAGCAGTACTTC
V: TRBV21-1; D: NA; size: NA; J: TRBJ2-1; CDR3: CASSKGLGPPGREQFF; DNA: TGTGCCAGCAGCAAAGGGCTGGGGCCCCCAGGTCGGGAGCAGTTCTTC
V: TRBV6-9; D: NA; size: NA; J: TRBJ1-2; CDR3: CASSYSGGSYGYTF; DNA: TGTGCCAGCAGTTACTCGGGTGGGTCCTATGGCTACACCTTC
V: TRBV2; D: NA; size: NA; J: TRBJ2-5; CDR3: CASSGYRDGTQYF; DNA: TGTGCCAGCAGTGGTTACAGGGACGGGACCCAGTACTTC
V: TRBV5-1; D: NA; size: NA; J: TRBJ2-1; CDR3: CASSLGGLSYNEQFF; DNA: TGCGCCAGCAGCTTGGGCGGACTCTCCTACAATGAGCAGTTCTTC
V: TRBV6-5; D: TRBD1; size: NA; J: TRBJ2-3; CDR3: CASSSPDRGADTQYF; DNA: TGTGCCAGCAGTTCCCCCGACAGGGGAGCAGATACGCAGTATTTT
V: TRBV27; D: TRBD1; size: NA; J: TRBJ2-1; CDR3: CASTWDRGGNEQFF; DNA: TGTGCCAGCACCTGGGACAGGGGGGGCAATGAGCAGTTCTTC
V: TRBV28; D: NA; size: NA; J: TRBJ2-5; CDR3: CASSSPVRETQYF; DNA: TGTGCCAGCAGTTCCCCAGTGCGGGAGACCCAGTACTTC
V: TRBV19; D: TRBD1; size: NA; J: TRBJ1-1; CDR3: CASSQTGNSGGAFF; DNA: TGTGCCAGTAGTCAGACAGGGAACTCCGGCGGGGCTTTCTTT
V: TRBV7-6; D: TRBD1; size: NA; J: TRBJ1-2; CDR3: CASSPGQGAGTF; DNA: TGTGCCAGCAGCCCTGGACAGGGTGCAGGCACCTTC
V: TRBV2; D: NA; size: NA; J: TRBJ1-1; CDR3: CASNPRVVTEAFF; DNA: TGTGCCAGCAACCCCAGGGTGGTGACTGAAGCTTTCTTT
V: TRBV28; D: TRBD1; size: NA; J: TRBJ2-7; CDR3: CASTPWTGTYEQYF; DNA: TGTGCCAGCACCCCCTGGACAGGGACCTACGAGCAGTACTTC
V: TRBV7-8; D: NA; size: few; J: TRBJ2-7; CDR3: CASSSEGWSYEQYF; DNA: TGTGCCAGCAGCTCGGAGGGCTGGTCGTACGAGCAGTACTTC
V: TRBV7-7; D: TRBD2; size: NA; J: TRBJ2-7; CDR3: CASSPGLAGSEQYF; DNA: TGTGCCAGCAGCCCTGGACTAGCGGGGTCCGAGCAGTACTTC
V: TRBV7-9; D: NA; size: once; J: TRBJ1-1; CDR3: CASSWGTNTEAFF; DNA: TGTGCCAGCAGCTGGGGCACGAACACTGAAGCTTTCTTT
V: TRBV4-1; D: TRBD2; size: few; J: TRBJ2-3; CDR3: CASSQRERGSTDTQYF; DNA: TGCGCCAGCAGCCAACGCGAGCGGGGGAGCACAGATACGCAGTATTTT
V: TRBV7-2; D: TRBD1; size: NA; J: TRBJ2-7; CDR3: CASSLTGDRGEQYF; DNA: TGTGCCAGCAGCTTAACGGGGGACAGGGGGGAGCAGTACTTC
V: TRBV19; D: TRBD1; size: NA; J: TRBJ2-7; CDR3: CASSSDRGRQYF; DNA: TGTGCCAGTAGCTCCGACAGGGGCCGGCAGTACTTC
V: TRBV10-2; D: TRBD2; size: NA; J: TRBJ2-1; CDR3: CASSGGTRGLYEQFF; DNA: TGCGCCAGCAGTGGAGGGACTAGGGGGTTATATGAGCAGTTCTTC
V: TRBV28; D: NA; size: NA; J: TRBJ1-1; CDR3: CATHRANTEAFF; DNA: TGTGCCACCCACAGGGCGAACACTGAAGCTTTCTTT
V: TRBV25-1; D: NA; size: NA; J: TRBJ1-5; CDR3: CASSESGGASGQPQHF; DNA: TGTGCCAGCAGTGAATCTGGGGGGGCGTCCGGACAGCCCCAGCATTTT
V: TRBV11-2; D: TRBD1; size: NA; J: TRBJ1-6; CDR3: CASSLPGQGDSPLHF; DNA: TGTGCCAGCAGCTTGCCGGGACAGGGTGATTCACCCCTCCACTTT
V: TRBV6-5; D: NA; size: NA; J: TRBJ2-7; CDR3: CASTIRGTVSYEQYF; DNA: TGTGCCAGCACCATAAGGGGGACGGTATCCTACGAGCAGTACTTC
V: TRBV19; D: NA; size: NA; J: TRBJ2-2; CDR3: CATKPGQGGSTGELFF; DNA: TGTGCCACCAAACCCGGACAGGGAGGGTCCACCGGGGAGCTGTTTTTT
V: TRBV9; D: NA; size: NA; J: TRBJ2-1; CDR3: CASSERQAYNEQFF; DNA: TGTGCCAGCAGCGAACGACAGGCTTACAATGAGCAGTTCTTC
V: TRBV18; D: NA; size: NA; J: TRBJ1-2; CDR3: CASSPMTAPTNYGYTF; DNA: TGTGCCAGCTCACCCATGACAGCCCCCACTAACTATGGCTACACCTTC
V: TRBV5-1; D: TRBD2; size: NA; J: TRBJ2-5; CDR3: CASSPGLAGETQYF; DNA: TGCGCCAGCAGCCCGGGACTAGCGGGAGAGACCCAGTACTTC
V: TRBV7-2; D: NA; size: NA; J: TRBJ2-7; CDR3: CASSPGRMYEQYF; DNA: TGTGCCAGCAGCCCGGGACGAATGTACGAGCAGTACTTC
V: TRBV4-3; D: NA; size: NA; J: TRBJ2-5; CDR3: CASSQDLFRLDRPETQYF; DNA: TGCGCCAGCAGCCAAGATCTCTTTAGACTAGATCGTCCAGAGACCCAGTACTTC
V: TRBV7-8; D: TRBD2; size: NA; J: TRBJ2-1; CDR3: CASRLTASGPYNEQFF; DNA: TGTGCCAGCAGACTTACCGCTAGCGGCCCCTACAATGAGCAGTTCTTC
V: TRBV7-9; D: NA; size: NA; J: TRBJ2-1; CDR3: CASSEAPVREQFF; DNA: TGTGCCAGCAGCGAAGCCCCGGTCCGCGAGCAGTTCTTC
V: TRBV5-4; D: NA; size: NA; J: TRBJ2-5; CDR3: CASASGSSRAQETQYF; DNA: TGTGCCAGCGCCAGCGGGTCGAGCAGGGCCCAAGAGACCCAGTACTTC
V: TRBV7-6; D: TRBD2; size: NA; J: TRBJ2-1; CDR3: CASSLGTTSGNYNEQFF; DNA: TGTGCCAGCAGCTTAGGGACTACTAGCGGTAACTACAATGAGCAGTTCTTC
V: TRBV20-1; D: NA; size: once; J: TRBJ2-1; CDR3: CSASYNEQFF; DNA: TGCAGTGCTAGTTACAATGAGCAGTTCTTC
V: TRBV25-1; D: NA; size: few; J: TRBJ1-1; CDR3: CASSTRGAGAFF; DNA: TGTGCCAGCAGTACTAGGGGCGCTGGGGCTTTCTTT
V: TRBV7-3; D: TRBD1; size: NA; J: TRBJ2-1; CDR3: CASSSDRVGEQFF; DNA: TGTGCCAGCAGCTCGGACAGGGTGGGTGAGCAGTTCTTC
V: TRBV18; D: NA; size: NA; J: TRBJ2-1; CDR3: CASSPSGSDEQFF; DNA: TGTGCCAGCTCACCATCCGGATCCGATGAGCAGTTCTTC
V: TRBV23-1; D: NA; size: NA; J: TRBJ2-5; CDR3: CASSQSVQIQETQYF; DNA: TGCGCCAGCAGTCAATCTGTGCAGATCCAAGAGACCCAGTACTTC
V: TRBV10-2; D: NA; size: NA; J: TRBJ2-1; CDR3: CATQRGSYNEQFF; DNA: TGCGCCACCCAGAGGGGGTCCTACAATGAGCAGTTCTTC